This TCR beta chain was captured in a study of STAT5B mutations in CD4+ large granular lymphocyte leukemia. From germline, CDR1 is LNHDA and CDR2 SQIVND (reference sequence). The CDR3 is 15 amino acids. The V and J ends lost 6 bases and 4 bases respectively, with 16 bases between them. Data came from immunoSEQ multiplex PCR; TCRdb stores just in-frame clones and leaves some out. Here the sample spans some 23,000 clones, over 60% being singletons. The sequenced sample consisted of CD4+ T cells from blood buffy coats. The chain links TRBV19 to TRBJ1-5; the D gene is possibly TRBD1 (5 bases). This TCR derives from a human donor in good health. Here the CDR3 reads CASSAGTEFNQPQHF. For the CDR3, the DNA is TGTGCCAGTAGCGCCGGGACGGAATTTAATCAGCCCCAGCATTTT.